Each of the 16 T cell receptor beta chains below was sequenced from the same sample in a study of control samples from healthy donors and cancer patients. Assay used: immunoSEQ multiplex PCR; TCRdb lists only in-frame clones, some missing. The sample records about 150,000 clones, about 86% being singletons. Sequencing was performed on blood. The receptors were sampled from a man aged 18 to 29 in good health.

The J gene is TRBJ2-7, the V gene TRBV20-1; a possible D gene is TRBD1 (6 bases). Germline CDR1 reads DFQATT; CDR2 reads SNEGSKA (reference sequence). Trimming shortened V by 3 bases and J by 2 bases, and 11 bases separated the two germline ends. This CDR3 is 13 amino acids long. CDR3 bases: TGCAGTGCTAGTAGGGGGTCTACCTACGAGCAGTACTTC. It yields the protein CSASRGSTYEQYF.

The gene calls are TRBV7-2 and TRBJ2-7, with D unclear. CDR3 size: 12 residues. V lost 5 bases and J 0 bases, leaving 5 bases between the germline ends. Germline V gene sequence: CDR1 SGHTA, CDR2 FQGNSA. CDR3 residues: CASSHSSYEQYF. The DNA for the CDR3 is TGTGCCAGCAGCCATAGCTCCTACGAGCAGTACTTC.

This clone was observed a handful of times. The chain carries TRBV19 and TRBJ1-1; tentative D call: TRBD1 (5 bases). Trimming removed 5 bases at V and 7 bases at J, with 14 bases between. The CDR3 length is 13 residues. Germline CDR1 reads LNHDA; CDR2 reads SQIVND (reference sequence). Here the CDR3 DNA reads TGTGCCAGTAGTTTGACCGGGGCGCTTGAAGCTTTCTTT. Amino acids: CASSLTGALEAFF.

The V gene is TRBV2, the J gene TRBJ2-5; D assignment may be TRBD1 or TRBD2 (6 bases each). The CDR3 contains 16 residues. The ends were cut back, 5 bases at V and 0 bases at J, with 16 bases in the middle. Germline CDR1 is SNHLY and CDR2 is FYNNEI. As DNA, the CDR3 is TGTGCCAGCAGTCCGGGGGCGGCTCTGTACCAAGAGACCCAGTACTTC. Translating gives CASSPGAALYQETQYF.

The chain has TRBV14 and TRBJ2-3; 8 positions agree with TRBD1. V dropped 4 bases and J dropped 0; count of bases not matched to a gene: 6. The germline V gene encodes CDR1 SGHDN and CDR2 FVKESK. This CDR3 has 16 residues. Here the CDR3 DNA reads TGTGCCAGCAGCCGTCGGACAGGGACTAGCACAGATACGCAGTATTTT. Translated: CASSRRTGTSTDTQYF.

V usage is TRBV2 and J usage is TRBJ1-2; TRBD1 is a possible D gene (5 bases). Germline-derived CDR1 and CDR2 are SNHLY and FYNNEI. With 10 bases removed from V and 7 bases from J, the gap between germline ends came to 22 bases. The CDR3 runs 14 residues. The CDR3 nucleotides read TGTGCCATCCTCAGGGCAGGGTCCGTCTTTGGCTACACCTTC. Translated: CAILRAGSVFGYTF.

V usage is TRBV5-1 and J usage is TRBJ2-7; 7 nucleotides match TRBD1. CDR3 length equals 14 residues. V shed 0 bases, J shed 7 bases, and the junction held 7 bases outside the gene matches. Germline V gene sequence: CDR1 SGHRS, CDR2 YFSETQ. CDR3 sequence: CASSLADRVGEQYF. Here the CDR3 DNA reads TGCGCCAGCAGCTTGGCCGACAGGGTCGGGGAGCAGTACTTC.

The chain carries TRBV27 and TRBJ2-2; a possible D gene is TRBD2 (6 bases). The CDR3 is 15 residues long. V dropped 5 bases and J dropped 5 bases, with 15 bases sitting between them. Per the germline V gene, CDR1 is MNHEY and CDR2 is SMNVEV (reference sequence). The CDR3: CASSHPVGGTGELFF. As DNA, the CDR3 is TGTGCCAGCAGTCACCCCGTGGGAGGTACCGGGGAGCTGTTTTTT.

This clone was counted once. This chain joins TRBV5-1 and TRBJ1-2, with unresolved D. V lost 2 bases, J lost 2 bases, and 13 bases lay in between. The CDR3 runs to 15 residues. The germline V gene encodes CDR1 SGHRS and CDR2 YFSETQ. The CDR3 protein is CASSLEAGSNYGYTF. CDR3 coding DNA: TGCGCCAGCAGCTTAGAGGCCGGGTCCAACTATGGCTACACCTTC. Looking up the rest from reference TRBV5-1 and TRBJ1-2 gives the full variable domain: KAGVTQTPRYLIKTRGQQVTLSCSPISGHRSVSWYQQTPGQGLQFLFEYFSETQRNKGNFPGRFSGRQFSNSRSEMNVSTLELGDSALYLCASSLEAGSNYGYTFGSGTRLTVV.

The V call is TRBV5-1, the J call TRBJ2-1; 10 bases agree with TRBD2. This CDR3 has 20 amino acids. Germline CDR1 reads SGHRS; CDR2 reads YFSETQ. The V segment lost 4 bases and the J segment 8 bases; nucleotides outside the gene matches: 24. The CDR3 DNA reads as TGCGCCAGCAGCGCGAAACTAGCGGGGTTCTCCTACAGCCCCGGGGATGAGCAGTTCTTC. Encoded protein: CASSAKLAGFSYSPGDEQFF.

V is TRBV6-5 and J is TRBJ2-7; 9 bases line up with TRBD1. CDR1 is MNHEY, CDR2 SVGAGI, per germline. The CDR3 runs 16 residues. After removal of 2 bases from V and 0 bases from J, the junction contained 5 bases not matched to a gene. DNA of the CDR3: TGTGCCAGCAGTTACCAGGGACAGGGCTTCTCCTACGAGCAGTACTTC. Protein: CASSYQGQGFSYEQYF.

The rearrangement links TRBV19 to TRBJ1-3, with D hard to call. V lost 4 bases, J lost 0 bases, and 10 bases lay in between. CDR1 is LNHDA and CDR2 is SQIVND in the germline V gene (reference sequence). The CDR3 runs to 15 residues. CDR3 residues: CASSTSGLSGNTIYF. In DNA form, the CDR3 reads TGTGCCAGTAGTACCTCGGGCCTCTCTGGAAACACCATATATTTT.

The chain's CDR3 is CASSLLGGAVGANVLTF. DNA for the CDR3: TGTGCCAGCAGCTTACTCGGGGGCGCGGTTGGGGCCAACGTCCTGACTTTC. This sequence joins TRBV13 and TRBJ2-6; D tentatively reads TRBD1 or TRBD2 (6 bases each). This CDR3 contains 17 residues. Trimming removed 2 bases from V and 3 bases from J, with 14 bases in between. Germline loops: CDR1 PRHDT, CDR2 FYEKMQ (reference sequence).

This clone has a single count. The V call is TRBV7-3, the J call TRBJ2-7; 11 bases line up with TRBD1. Trimming removed 5 bases from V and 4 bases from J; junction bases left unmatched: 4. Germline CDR1 reads SGHTA; CDR2 reads FQGTGA. This CDR3 contains 14 residues. The CDR3 region is CASSPGTGGYEQYF. Written as DNA, the CDR3 is TGTGCCAGCAGCCCCGGGACAGGGGGTTACGAGCAGTACTTC.

The chain uses TRBV30 and TRBJ2-7; no clear D. Deletions cut 3 bases from V and 3 bases from J, with 9 bases between. Germline CDR1 and CDR2: GTSNPN and SVGIG (reference sequence). The CDR3 runs 12 residues. The CDR3 is CAWSPEIYEQYF. CDR3 DNA: TGTGCCTGGAGCCCAGAAATCTACGAGCAGTACTTC.

The V gene is TRBV30, the J gene TRBJ2-7; TRBD1 matches 8 bases. J lost 7 bases, V lost 4 bases, and 6 bases had no gene match. CDR1 and CDR2 from the germline V gene are GTSNPN and SVGIG (reference sequence). CDR3 length: 12 residues. The CDR3 DNA sequence: TGTGCCTGGACCAGGGGGCCGGGTGAGCAGTACTTC. Protein: CAWTRGPGEQYF. Looking up the rest from reference TRBV30 and TRBJ2-7 gives the full variable domain: SQTIHQWPATLVQPVGSPLSLECTVEGTSNPNLYWYRQAAGRGLQLLFYSVGIGQISSEVPQNLSASRPQDRQFILSSKKLLLSDSGFYLCAWTRGPGEQYFGPGTRLTVT.